This entry concerns a single T cell receptor (beta chain). This sample is part of a study of control samples from healthy donors and cancer patients. With 4 bases clipped from V and 3 bases from J, the junction kept 8 bases outside the gene matches. The CDR3 length is 15 residues. Germline CDR1 is LGHNA and CDR2 is YNFKEQ. The assay was immunoSEQ multiplex PCR, and TCRdb's table has in-frame clones only and misses some. This table has fewer than 95,000 clones, 85% to 90% appearing once. Sample: blood. The genes are TRBV4-2 and TRBJ2-7, with 8 nucleotides matching TRBD1. This clonotype was sampled from a woman between 50 and 59 years old in good health. CDR3 amino acids: CASSPGQGGLYEQYF. CDR3 DNA sequence: TGTGCCAGCAGCCCCGGACAGGGAGGTCTCTACGAGCAGTACTTC.